The 16 T cell receptor beta chains in this list originate from one sample, sequenced in a study of OX40 agonist ivuxolimab in advanced cancers. Sequenced by immunoSEQ multiplex PCR; TCRdb stores in-frame clones only, minus some. The sample lists about 93,000 clones, 75% to 95% occurring once. The input for sequencing was CD4+ or CD8+ T cells sorted from blood, taken in a trial of the OX40 agonist ivuxolimab. These receptors all stem from an adult with an advanced solid tumor such as melanoma, head and neck, liver or kidney cancer.

This clone was seen once. V usage is TRBV5-4 and J usage is TRBJ2-5; 15 bases map to TRBD2. Losses at the gene ends were 4 bases for V and 5 bases for J; bases not matched to a gene: 6. The CDR3 extends over 16 amino acids. Looked up from germline, CDR1 is SGHNT and CDR2 is YYREEE (reference sequence). In nucleotides, the CDR3 is TGTGCCAGCAGCCGGGGACTAGCGGGAGGAGGTGAGACCCAGTACTTC. This translates into CASSRGLAGGGETQYF.

CDR3 amino acids: CASIDRGNTEAFF. Here the CDR3 DNA reads TGTGCCAGTATAGACAGGGGGAACACTGAAGCTTTCTTT. The chain links TRBV19 to TRBJ1-1; TRBD1 matches 8 bases. Looked up from germline, CDR1 is LNHDA and CDR2 is SQIVND (reference sequence). The CDR3 is made up of 13 amino acids. The trim removed 7 bases at V and 1 base at J, leaving 2 bases unmatched. The whole variable domain, remainder taken from reference TRBV19 and TRBJ1-1, is DGGITQSPKYLFRKEGQNVTLSCEQNLNHDAMYWYRQDPGQGLRLIYYSQIVNDFQKGDIAEGYSVSREKKESFPLTVTSAQKNPTAFYLCASIDRGNTEAFFGQGTRLTVV.

The chain has TRBV28 and TRBJ1-2; D might be TRBD1 (5 bases). The CDR3 is 16 residues long. Between the trimmed V and J ends, which lost 2 bases and 4 bases, there was a span of 17 bases. CDR1 is MDHEN and CDR2 is SYDVKM in the germline V gene. CDR3: CASSLNIRGSFYGYTF. The CDR3, as DNA: TGTGCCAGCAGTTTAAATATTCGGGGGTCCTTCTATGGCTACACCTTC.

This chain joins TRBV4-3 and TRBJ2-4; 7 bases map to TRBD2. Germline lookup yields CDR1 LGHNA and CDR2 YSLEER. The CDR3 contains 19 residues. The junction had 20 bases not matched to a gene; V was cut back by 1 base and J by 8 bases. The CDR3 DNA reads as TGCGCCAGCAGCCAAGTCGGGTTGTCTAGCGGTCCGTCGGCGGACATTCAGTACTTC. It yields the protein CASSQVGLSSGPSADIQYF.

CDR3 coding DNA: TGTGCCAGCAGCCCACCCCTAGGACACACAGATACGCAGTATTTT. Translated, it gives CASSPPLGHTDTQYF. The chain joins TRBV28 to TRBJ2-3; a possible D gene is TRBD1 (5 bases). CDR3 length equals 15 residues. Germline V lookup: CDR1 MDHEN, CDR2 SYDVKM. V was clipped by 6 bases and J by 2 bases, with 15 bases between them.

In DNA, the CDR3 is TGTGCCAGCCATTTCGGGGGAATTAAGGGAAATGAGCAGTTCTTC. Translating it yields CASHFGGIKGNEQFF. This chain connects TRBV6-5 to TRBJ2-1; D may be TRBD2 (6 bases). Germline V gives CDR1 MNHEY, CDR2 SVGAGI. The V gene lost 8 bases and the J gene lost 7 bases, with 21 bases spanning the gap. The CDR3 has 15 residues.

The rearrangement joins TRBV5-4 to TRBJ2-7, with D possibly matching TRBD2 (5 bases). The CDR3 covers 15 residues. V lost 0 bases and J lost 6, with 16 bases in between. Germline V gene data show CDR1 as SGHNT and CDR2 as YYREEE (reference sequence). The DNA of the CDR3 is TGTGCCAGCAGCTTGGCCGGGGTAGCGAGCACCGAGCAGTACTTC. Translating gives CASSLAGVASTEQYF.

This chain links TRBV5-1 with TRBJ2-7, with a possible D match to TRBD2 (6 bases). The length of the CDR3 is 14 residues. The germline CDR1 and CDR2 sequences are SGHRS and YFSETQ. V lost 3 bases and J lost 2, with 12 bases in between. CDR3 DNA: TGCGCCAGCAGCTCCGGGACTCATGCCTACGAGCAGTACTTC. Translation gives CASSSGTHAYEQYF.

The rearrangement joins TRBV7-9 to TRBJ2-7; D gene ambiguous. This CDR3 comprises 13 residues. CDR1 SEHNR and CDR2 FQNEAQ come from the germline V gene (reference sequence). Trimming took off 3 bases at V and 5 bases at J, with 11 bases between the two ends. The CDR3 reads CASSFDFRNEQYF. The CDR3 DNA reads as TGTGCCAGCAGCTTTGACTTTCGGAACGAGCAGTACTTC.

The genes are TRBV11-3 and TRBJ1-2; no firm D call. V was cut by 0 bases and J by 5 bases, with 10 bases left in between. The germline V gene has CDR1 SGHNT and CDR2 YENEEA. The length of the CDR3 is 14 residues. CDR3 amino acids: CASSLDRAAYGYTF. As DNA, the CDR3 is TGTGCCAGCAGCTTAGATCGGGCAGCGTATGGCTACACCTTC.

V usage is TRBV4-3 and J usage is TRBJ2-5; D is possibly TRBD2 (6 bases). CDR3 length: 15 residues. Germline V lookup: CDR1 LGHNA, CDR2 YSLEER. Trimming left V 1 base short and J 5 bases short, with 14 bases between. CDR3 nucleotide sequence: TGCGCCAGCAGCCAAGGATGGAGGGGAGGTGAGACCCAGTACTTC. Its translation is CASSQGWRGGETQYF.

In DNA, the CDR3 is TGTGCCAGCAGCCAAGGAGGCCCCGGTCGGTTCTTC. The encoded protein is CASSQGGPGRFF. The V and J genes are TRBV5-6 and TRBJ2-1; D perhaps matches TRBD2 (5 bases). The CDR3 extends over 12 amino acids. In germline, CDR1 is SGHDT, CDR2 YYEEEE. The V end was cut by 4 bases, the J end by 15 bases, with 17 bases between.

The CDR3 reads CASSPGDRGWNNEQFF. CDR3 bases: TGTGCCAGCAGCCCAGGGGACAGGGGCTGGAACAATGAGCAGTTCTTC. This chain links TRBV7-9 with TRBJ2-1; 10 nucleotides match TRBD1. Germline CDR1 and CDR2: SEHNR and FQNEAQ (reference sequence). V was clipped by 5 bases and J by 5 bases; unmatched bases: 9. CDR3 length: 16 residues.

This chain uses TRBV5-8 with TRBJ1-5, with TRBD1 as a possible D gene (5 bases). Germline V gives CDR1 SGHTS, CDR2 YDEGEE. The CDR3 loop spans 15 amino acids. V lost 1 base and J 4 bases, leaving 12 bases between the germline ends. The chain's CDR3 is CASSLYWQGNQPQHF. The DNA for the CDR3 is TGTGCCAGCAGCTTGTATTGGCAGGGAAATCAGCCCCAGCATTTT.

The chain carries TRBV5-1 and TRBJ2-3; 8 bases are shared with TRBD2. The CDR3 length is 16 residues. The V gene end was trimmed by 0 bases and the J gene end by 3 bases; junction bases not matched to a gene: 6. CDR1 is SGHRS, CDR2 YFSETQ, per germline. The CDR3 DNA sequence: TGCGCCAGCAGCTTGGAGGTGGCGGGAGGAACAGATACGCAGTATTTT. As protein: CASSLEVAGGTDTQYF.

This clone has only a few counts. This chain connects TRBV5-1 to TRBJ1-2; no clear D gene. CDR1 and CDR2 (germline): SGHRS, YFSETQ. The CDR3 is 13 residues long. Trimming cost V 0 bases and J 4 bases, with 7 bases left between them. DNA for the CDR3: TGCGCCAGCAGCTTGGAACCGGGCTATGGCTACACCTTC. Its translation is CASSLEPGYGYTF.